This TCR beta chain derives from a study of blood T cell repertoires in COVID-19. Overall study context: PBMCs, B-cell-depleted T cells, or T cells were the source of the cDNA or gDNA that made up the material.

Germline V gene data show CDR1 as MDHEN and CDR2 as SYDVKM. J lost 2 bases, V lost 5 bases, and 7 bases had no gene match. The CDR3 loop spans 16 amino acids. Data came from immunoSEQ multiplex PCR; TCRdb stores just in-frame clones and leaves some out. The table shows 110,000 to 150,000 clones, with roughly 84% occurring only once. The TCR originated in a human donor in a cohort sampled during active COVID-19. V gene TRBV28 combines with J gene TRBJ2-7, with 12 positions matching TRBD2. Sequenced input: peripheral blood. Here the CDR3 DNA reads TGTGCCAGCAGTGTCCCTAGCGGGAGGGGCCCCTACGAGCAGTACGTC. This encodes CASSVPSGRGPYEQYV.